Below are 31 T cell receptor beta chains sequenced from a single sample in a study of blood T cell repertoires in COVID-19. Method: immunoSEQ multiplex PCR; TCRdb's copy keeps in-frame clones and lacks some. Of 300,000 to 500,000 clones in the sample, 70% to 90% are singletons; the top ten hold around 0.95%. The material sequenced was PBMCs or T cells enriched from blood (not recorded which). The origin of the receptors is a woman under 40 with acute COVID-19.

The chain couples TRBV10-2 to TRBJ1-3; TRBD1 might be the D (5 bases). Trimming shortened V by 1 base and J by 2 bases, and 15 bases separated the two germline ends. The CDR3 extends over 17 amino acids. Germline values: CDR1 WSHSY, CDR2 SAAADI. Here the CDR3 reads CASSEWDLPGAGNTIYF. CDR3 coding DNA: TGCGCCAGCAGTGAGTGGGATTTGCCGGGGGCTGGAAACACCATATATTTT.

The genes are TRBV19 and TRBJ1-4; D perhaps matches TRBD1 (5 bases). The CDR3 sequence is 15 residues long. CDR1 is LNHDA and CDR2 is SQIVND in the germline V gene (reference sequence). The germline V and J ends were trimmed by 3 bases and 3 bases, with 11 bases remaining between them. CDR3 amino acids: CASSISGGANEKLFF. Written as DNA, the CDR3 is TGTGCCAGTAGTATCAGCGGGGGAGCTAATGAAAAACTGTTTTTT.

The V and J genes are TRBV18 and TRBJ1-1; 9 bases map to TRBD1. Germline V gene data show CDR1 as KGHSH and CDR2 as LQKENI. CDR3 length: 14 amino acids. With 4 bases clipped from V and 4 bases from J, the junction kept 4 bases outside the gene matches. CDR3 region: CASSRDRVVTEAFF. The CDR3 region has the DNA TGTGCCAGCTCACGGGACAGGGTGGTCACTGAAGCTTTCTTT.

This chain links TRBV3-1 (or the pseudogene TRBV3-2) with TRBJ1-1; D unclear. CDR3 length: 13 amino acids. V was pared by 1 base and J by 11 bases, with 14 bases between. Per germline, CDR1 LGHDT and CDR2 YNNKEL (reference sequence). The CDR3 DNA reads as TGTGCCAGCAGCCAAGGGGGAGGGCGTATGGCTTTCTTT. This gives the protein CASSQGGGRMAFF.

CDR3: CASSLVAGNYGYTF. In DNA form, the CDR3 reads TGTGCCAGCAGCTTGGTAGCGGGAAACTATGGCTACACCTTC. The J gene is TRBJ1-2, the V gene TRBV5-6; D gene ambiguous. Germline values: CDR1 SGHDT, CDR2 YYEEEE. V lost 0 bases to trimming and J lost 2 bases, with 8 bases between them. CDR3 length: 14 amino acids.

The count of this clone is one. J is TRBJ1-5 and V is TRBV24-1; D ambiguous. Trimming removed 3 bases from V and 11 bases from J, with 13 bases in between. CDR1 and CDR2 from the germline V gene are KGHDR and SFDVKD. The CDR3 has 13 amino acids. For the CDR3, the DNA is TGTGCCACCAGTGATGCGGGGAGGGAGGCCCAGCATTTT. Translation: CATSDAGREAQHF.

The CDR3 protein is CSASSGAPKNIQYF. The CDR3 DNA follows: TGCAGTGCCAGTAGCGGGGCACCCAAAAACATTCAGTACTTC. V gene TRBV20-1 combines with J gene TRBJ2-4; 8 nucleotides line up with TRBD2. The CDR3 loop spans 14 amino acids. Losses at the gene ends were 6 bases for V and 2 bases for J; bases not matched to a gene: 6. Germline CDR1 reads DFQATT; CDR2 reads SNEGSKA (reference sequence).

The chain is built from TRBV29-1 and TRBJ2-7; D call uncertain. V lost 3 bases and J lost 7, with 10 bases in between. The CDR3 contains 11 residues. From germline, CDR1 is SQVTM and CDR2 ANQGSEA. The CDR3 nucleotides read TGCAGCGTTGATCGAGCAGGTGAGCAGTACTTC. This sequence encodes CSVDRAGEQYF.

This clone was observed once. The V and J genes are TRBV7-3 and TRBJ1-2; perhaps TRBD1 as D (5 bases). CDR3 size: 14 residues. Germline V gives CDR1 SGHTA, CDR2 FQGTGA. Trimming removed 4 bases at V and 6 bases at J, with 15 bases between. The CDR3 loop reads CASSSTRAGDGYTF. CDR3 coding DNA: TGTGCCAGCAGCTCAACCAGGGCGGGGGATGGCTACACCTTC.

The chain recombines TRBV3-1 (or the pseudogene TRBV3-2) with TRBJ1-5; possible D gene TRBD1, 5 bases. The CDR3 length is 14 residues. Germline CDR1 is LGHDT and CDR2 is YNNKEL (reference sequence). The V end was cut by 1 base, the J end by 6 bases, with 10 bases between. The CDR3 loop is CASSQGQGSQPQHF. DNA for the CDR3: TGTGCCAGCAGCCAAGGGCAGGGCAGTCAGCCCCAGCATTTT.

The CDR3 DNA is TGTGCCAGCAGTTACACGGACAACAGGGCTCGCACTGAAGCTTTCTTT. It encodes CASSYTDNRARTEAFF. The genes are TRBV6-5 and TRBJ1-1; a possible D gene is TRBD1 (6 bases). Germline CDR1 MNHEY, CDR2 SVGAGI. The CDR3 loop spans 16 amino acids. Trimming stripped 2 bases from V and 4 bases from J, with 17 bases between.

The chain employs TRBV7-9 and TRBJ2-3, with TRBD1 matching 7 bases. V dropped 6 bases and J dropped 6; count of bases not matched to a gene: 12. Germline V gives CDR1 SEHNR, CDR2 FQNEAQ (reference sequence). The CDR3 is made up of 15 amino acids. The CDR3, as DNA: TGTGCCAGCAGGTATAAGGGGACAGCAGGGGATACGCAGTATTTT. Its protein is CASRYKGTAGDTQYF.

The chain employs TRBV12-5 and TRBJ2-1, with a possible D match to TRBD1 (5 bases). V was clipped by 4 bases and J by 9 bases, with 7 bases between them. Germline CDR1 LGHNT, CDR2 FRNRAP. The CDR3 runs 11 residues. The CDR3 DNA reads as TGTGCTAGTGGTTGGGGCAGTGAGCAGTTCTTC. It is translated as CASGWGSEQFF.

The V and J genes are TRBV20-1 and TRBJ2-5, with a tentative D call TRBD2 (6 bases). Looked up from germline, CDR1 is DFQATT and CDR2 is SNEGSKA (reference sequence). This CDR3 has 11 residues. The V and J ends lost 5 bases and 9 bases respectively, with 13 bases between them. The CDR3 nucleotides read TGCAGTGCTGGGGGTCCGGGGGCCCAGTACTTC. Its translation: CSAGGPGAQYF.

V and J are TRBV7-3 and TRBJ2-7; TRBD2 is a possible D gene (6 bases). The germline V gene has CDR1 SGHTA and CDR2 FQGTGA. V gave up 2 bases and J gave up 2 bases, with 10 bases separating them. CDR3 length: 14 residues. This CDR3 is CASSLSGGAYEQYF. CDR3 DNA: TGTGCCAGCAGCTTATCCGGGGGAGCCTACGAGCAGTACTTC.

This rearrangement joins TRBV14 to TRBJ1-1; TRBD1 matches at 7 bases. Trimming cost V 0 bases and J 4 bases; bases outside gene matches: 11. Looked up from germline, CDR1 is SGHDN and CDR2 is FVKESK. The CDR3 length is 17 residues. As DNA, the CDR3 is TGTGCCAGCAGCCAAGATACGGACAGGCTAGGAAGCACTGAAGCTTTCTTT. Protein product: CASSQDTDRLGSTEAFF. The full variable domain, rest sourced from reference TRBV14 and TRBJ1-1, is EAGVTQFPSHSVIEKGQTVTLRCDPISGHDNLYWYRRVMGKEIKFLLHFVKESKQDESGMPNNRFLAERTGGTYSTLKVQPAELEDSGVYFCASSQDTDRLGSTEAFFGQGTRLTVV.

V and J are TRBV4-2 and TRBJ2-3; 7 bases are a match to TRBD1. Germline CDR1 LGHNA, CDR2 YNFKEQ. The trim removed 0 bases at V and 2 bases at J, leaving 8 bases unmatched. The length of the CDR3 is 17 residues. CDR3 in amino acids: CASSQDPSTGHTDTQYF. DNA of the CDR3: TGTGCCAGCAGCCAAGATCCCTCGACAGGGCACACAGATACGCAGTATTTT.

This chain links TRBV7-9 with TRBJ2-1, with 15 bases aligning to TRBD2. Germline CDR1 is SEHNR and CDR2 is FQNEAQ (reference sequence). The CDR3 has 16 residues. The ends lost 3 bases at V and 8 bases at J; junction bases unmatched: 5. Here the CDR3 reads CASSFWTSGGAHEQFF. DNA for the CDR3: TGTGCCAGCAGCTTCTGGACTAGCGGGGGGGCCCATGAGCAGTTCTTC.

This chain connects TRBV3-1 (or the pseudogene TRBV3-2) to TRBJ1-3; 12 bases fit TRBD1. This CDR3 has 17 residues. V lost 4 bases to trimming and J lost 3 bases; unmatched junction nucleotides: 7. Germline V gene data show CDR1 as LGHDT and CDR2 as YNNKEL (reference sequence). CDR3 residues: CASSRTGTGGVGNTIYF. In DNA, the CDR3 is TGTGCCAGCAGCCGAACCGGGACAGGGGGCGTTGGAAACACCATATATTTT.

The V gene is TRBV29-1, the J gene TRBJ2-7; 9 bases line up with TRBD1. After removal of 5 bases from V and 5 bases from J, the junction contained 4 bases not matched to a gene. This CDR3 is 12 amino acids long. Germline-derived CDR1 and CDR2 are SQVTM and ANQGSEA. The CDR3 sequence is CSVSGTGHEQYF. The CDR3 region has the DNA TGCAGCGTTTCGGGGACAGGGCACGAGCAGTACTTC.

This chain uses TRBV12-3 or TRBV12-4 with TRBJ2-2, with D possibly being TRBD2 (5 bases). The V gene lost 4 bases and the J gene lost 7 bases, with 10 bases spanning the gap. The CDR3 is 13 residues long. The CDR3 is CASSYRLLGELFF. The CDR3 bases are TGTGCCAGCAGTTACCGACTACTCGGGGAGCTGTTTTTT.

The chain employs TRBV20-1 and TRBJ2-1, with D unresolved. The length of the CDR3 is 11 residues. Germline-derived CDR1 and CDR2 are DFQATT and SNEGSKA (reference sequence). The V gene lost 5 bases and the J gene lost 7 bases, with 9 bases spanning the gap. In DNA, the CDR3 is TGCAGTGCTCACGCTAGGAATGAGCAGTTCTTC. This translates into CSAHARNEQFF.

This clone was observed once. The J gene is TRBJ2-2, the V gene TRBV5-6; 7 nucleotides line up with TRBD1. The germline CDR1 and CDR2 sequences are SGHDT and YYEEEE. CDR3 length equals 16 residues. V lost 0 bases, J lost 1 base, and 3 bases stayed unmatched. CDR3 in DNA: TGTGCCAGCAGCTTGGGACAGGGAATGAACACCGGGGAGCTGTTTTTT. It is translated as CASSLGQGMNTGELFF.

The CDR3 reads CARSPGGEGHYGYTF. As DNA, the CDR3 is TGTGCCAGAAGCCCCGGGGGGGAAGGGCACTATGGCTACACCTTC. The chain recombines TRBV5-3 with TRBJ1-2, with D tentatively TRBD1 (5 bases). Being an ORF, TRBV5-3 has a function that is uncertain. Trimming stripped 4 bases from V and 3 bases from J, with 16 bases between. The CDR3 is 15 amino acids.

The chain has TRBV5-1 and TRBJ1-5; 7 bases agree with TRBD1. The CDR3 has 15 residues. Germline lookup yields CDR1 SGHRS and CDR2 YFSETQ. J was trimmed by 3 bases and V by 3 bases; bases with no gene match: 6. The CDR3 loop reads CASSSGTVINQPQHF. CDR3 nucleotide sequence: TGCGCCAGCAGCTCCGGGACAGTCATCAATCAGCCCCAGCATTTT.

The rearrangement links TRBV25-1 to TRBJ1-2; tentatively, D is TRBD1 (6 bases). This CDR3 is built from 14 residues. Looked up from germline, CDR1 is MGHDK and CDR2 is SYGVNS. V was clipped by 10 bases and J by 1 base, with 16 bases between them. This CDR3 is CATWGPGSNYGYTF. The CDR3 DNA sequence: TGTGCCACCTGGGGGCCAGGCAGTAACTATGGCTACACCTTC.

The chain employs TRBV9 and TRBJ2-3, with 12 bases matching TRBD2. This CDR3 is 18 amino acids long. Germline V lookup: CDR1 SGDLS, CDR2 YYNGEE. The J segment lost 2 bases and the V segment lost 0 bases, leaving 7 bases of the junction unmatched. The chain's CDR3 is CASSVGLAGGTHTDTQYF. CDR3 in DNA: TGTGCCAGCAGCGTAGGGCTAGCGGGGGGGACACACACAGATACGCAGTATTTT.

This clone was counted a single time. CDR3 nucleotides: TGCGCCAGCAGCTTTACTAGTTTCGGGGATACGCAGTATTTT. Translated: CASSFTSFGDTQYF. The chain combines TRBV5-1 with TRBJ2-3; D is perhaps TRBD2 (5 bases). The V and J ends lost 2 bases and 6 bases respectively, with 13 bases between them. The length of the CDR3 is 14 residues. Germline CDR1 reads SGHRS; CDR2 reads YFSETQ.

The CDR3 protein is CASSEWVRQAFNQPQHF. The CDR3, as DNA: TGTGCCAGCAGTGAATGGGTCAGACAGGCGTTCAATCAGCCCCAGCATTTT. The V call is TRBV6-1, the J call TRBJ1-5; a weak D match, TRBD1 (6 bases). Germline-derived CDR1 and CDR2 are MNHNS and SASEGT. This CDR3 region has 17 residues. V was cut by 2 bases and J by 3 bases, with 17 bases left in between.

The chain recombines TRBV2 with TRBJ2-1; D not certain. V was cut by 5 bases and J by 2 bases, with 4 bases left in between. CDR3 length equals 12 residues. CDR1 and CDR2 (germline): SNHLY, FYNNEI. The CDR3 DNA follows: TGTGCCAGCAGTCCAACCTACAATGAGCAGTTCTTC. As protein: CASSPTYNEQFF.

This clone was counted once. CDR3 in DNA: TGTGCCAGCAGCTTAGCCTCTAGCGGGGGGCCCGGGGAGCTGTTTTTT. Translating gives CASSLASSGGPGELFF. The gene calls are TRBV7-2 and TRBJ2-2; 11 bases agree with TRBD2. The V and J ends lost 0 bases and 6 bases, in that order; junction bases with no gene match: 3. The CDR3 has 16 residues. Per the germline V gene, CDR1 is SGHTA and CDR2 is FQGNSA.